This T cell receptor (beta chain) is drawn from a study of blood T cell repertoires in COVID-19. Across the study: Spain, Italy and the United States supplied samples that represented acute and convalescent COVID-19.

Germline CDR1 LGHDT, CDR2 YNNKEL (reference sequence). J gave up 4 bases and V 4 bases, and 2 bases lay outside the gene matches. The length of the CDR3 is 14 residues. Per the original data handling: By means of reference gene primer amplification, nucleated cell counts were estimated. Produced via immunoSEQ multiplex PCR; TCRdb's table is partial and in-frame only. V, J and clone size are taken as reported in that table, and D and trimming were inferred from the DNA itself. The sample has approximately 150,000 clones; approximately 83% are singletons. Contact with a PCR-confirmed or clinician-diagnosed COVID-19 case occurred within 2 weeks of entry. Regarding this clone: The same CDR3 can be traced to other DNA sequences in this sample.

The chain combines TRBV3-1 (or the pseudogene TRBV3-2) with TRBJ2-7; 12 bases fit TRBD2. This clonotype originated in a man between 65 and 85 years old who had been exposed to COVID-19. Sequences were obtained from PBMCs or T cells enriched from blood (not recorded which). CDR3 protein: CASSLGTSGYEQYF. As DNA, the CDR3 is TGTGCCAGCAGCCTTGGGACTAGCGGGTACGAGCAGTACTTC.